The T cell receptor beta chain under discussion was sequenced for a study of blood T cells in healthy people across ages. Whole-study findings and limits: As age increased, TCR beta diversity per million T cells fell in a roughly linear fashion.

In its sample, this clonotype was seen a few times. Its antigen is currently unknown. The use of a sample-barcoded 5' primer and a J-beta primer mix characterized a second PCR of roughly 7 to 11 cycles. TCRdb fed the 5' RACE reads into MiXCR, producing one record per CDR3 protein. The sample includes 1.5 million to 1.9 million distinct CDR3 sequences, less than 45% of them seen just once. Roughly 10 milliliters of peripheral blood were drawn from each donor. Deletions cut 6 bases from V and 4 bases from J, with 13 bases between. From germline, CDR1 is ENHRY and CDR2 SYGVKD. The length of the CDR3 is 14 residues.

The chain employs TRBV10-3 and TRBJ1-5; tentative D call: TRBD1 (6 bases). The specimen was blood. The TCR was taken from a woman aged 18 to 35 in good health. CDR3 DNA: TGTGCCATCAGCACGACAGGTAATAATCAGCCCCAGCATTTT. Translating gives CAISTTGNNQPQHF.